The entry below gives a single TCR beta chain sequence along with its context. The CDR3 has 13 amino acids. CDR1 is KGHDR and CDR2 is SFDVKD in the germline V gene. Trimming shortened V by 4 bases and J by 2 bases, and 7 bases separated the two germline ends. Profiling relied on immunoSEQ multiplex PCR, and the TCRdb table lists in-frame clones only, not all of them. The sample includes some 530,000 clones, less than 90% seen only once; the top ten take around 8%. This entry belongs to a study of blood T cell repertoires in COVID-19. Study at large: From T cells, B-cell-depleted T cells, or PBMCs came the material, which was cDNA or gDNA.

This receptor was obtained from a woman aged 55-70 years who had recovered from COVID-19. This sequence joins TRBV24-1 and TRBJ1-2, with D maybe TRBD1 (5 bases). Sequenced material: PBMCs or T cells enriched from blood (not recorded which). The CDR3 region is CATSEDNNYGYTF. The CDR3 bases are TGTGCCACCAGTGAGGACAACAACTATGGCTACACCTTC.